This TCR beta chain was sequenced in a study of shared clonotypes between healthy human individuals. Each subset's genomic DNA was shared equally among a number of immunoSEQ plates. Measured with immunoSEQ multiplex PCR; TCRdb has only the in-frame clones, and not every one. The sample includes roughly 100,000 clones, less than 80% of them seen just once. Germline values: CDR1 MGHRA, CDR2 YSYEKL. The CDR3 runs 18 residues. Trimming cost V 1 base and J 5 bases; bases outside gene matches: 8. The count of this clone is one. CD45RO+ cells were combined with CCR7-negative CD45RA+ TemRA cells to form CD8 memory.

The sequenced sample was memory CD8+ T cells sorted from blood. The subset here: CD45RO+ cells pooled with CCR7-negative TemRA cells. The receptor was derived from a woman in her twenties or thirties in good health. This chain links TRBV4-1 with TRBJ2-2; TRBD2 matches at 12 bases. The CDR3 protein is CASSQVALGLAGTGELFF. The DNA for the CDR3 is TGCGCCAGCAGCCAAGTAGCCCTAGGACTAGCGGGAACCGGGGAGCTGTTTTTT.